The clone carrying this TCR beta chain showed up many times. Its antigen is currently unknown. Prior to thyroid surgery, none of the patients had received any treatment. The data stem from a study of metastatic and nonmetastatic thyroid tumors. Study as a whole: Malignant thyroid and benign thyroid patients provided blood and tumor or nodule tissue whose repertoires were compared.

Under the authors' procedure: Variation in CDR3 across clinicopathological groups served as the basis for constructing a distant-metastasis classifier in papillary thyroid cancer. Using MiXCR, TCRdb reanalyzed the PCR reads. For this entry, the V and J calls and clone size follow TCRdb and not the study's own pipeline. The top ten hold roughly a tenth of the sample, which has about 45,000 clones, roughly 4% seen once. The study's findings and limits: It was reported that TCR beta diversity was significantly higher in malignant thyroid tumors than benign nodules, in blood and tumor.

The CDR3 is made up of 14 amino acids. Germline V gene data show CDR1 as SQVTM and CDR2 as ANQGSEA. Trimming took off 6 bases at V and 6 bases at J, with 18 bases between the two ends. Sequencing used blood. This chain links TRBV29-1 with TRBJ2-1; D might be TRBD2 (6 bases). This clonotype was sampled from a female donor with papillary thyroid cancer or a benign thyroid nodule (not recorded which). Some clones in this sample may be carry-over from other donors' samples. The CDR3 sequence: CSVRLVWQSNEQFF. The CDR3 DNA sequence: TGCAGCGTCCGACTAGTTTGGCAATCCAATGAGCAGTTCTTC.